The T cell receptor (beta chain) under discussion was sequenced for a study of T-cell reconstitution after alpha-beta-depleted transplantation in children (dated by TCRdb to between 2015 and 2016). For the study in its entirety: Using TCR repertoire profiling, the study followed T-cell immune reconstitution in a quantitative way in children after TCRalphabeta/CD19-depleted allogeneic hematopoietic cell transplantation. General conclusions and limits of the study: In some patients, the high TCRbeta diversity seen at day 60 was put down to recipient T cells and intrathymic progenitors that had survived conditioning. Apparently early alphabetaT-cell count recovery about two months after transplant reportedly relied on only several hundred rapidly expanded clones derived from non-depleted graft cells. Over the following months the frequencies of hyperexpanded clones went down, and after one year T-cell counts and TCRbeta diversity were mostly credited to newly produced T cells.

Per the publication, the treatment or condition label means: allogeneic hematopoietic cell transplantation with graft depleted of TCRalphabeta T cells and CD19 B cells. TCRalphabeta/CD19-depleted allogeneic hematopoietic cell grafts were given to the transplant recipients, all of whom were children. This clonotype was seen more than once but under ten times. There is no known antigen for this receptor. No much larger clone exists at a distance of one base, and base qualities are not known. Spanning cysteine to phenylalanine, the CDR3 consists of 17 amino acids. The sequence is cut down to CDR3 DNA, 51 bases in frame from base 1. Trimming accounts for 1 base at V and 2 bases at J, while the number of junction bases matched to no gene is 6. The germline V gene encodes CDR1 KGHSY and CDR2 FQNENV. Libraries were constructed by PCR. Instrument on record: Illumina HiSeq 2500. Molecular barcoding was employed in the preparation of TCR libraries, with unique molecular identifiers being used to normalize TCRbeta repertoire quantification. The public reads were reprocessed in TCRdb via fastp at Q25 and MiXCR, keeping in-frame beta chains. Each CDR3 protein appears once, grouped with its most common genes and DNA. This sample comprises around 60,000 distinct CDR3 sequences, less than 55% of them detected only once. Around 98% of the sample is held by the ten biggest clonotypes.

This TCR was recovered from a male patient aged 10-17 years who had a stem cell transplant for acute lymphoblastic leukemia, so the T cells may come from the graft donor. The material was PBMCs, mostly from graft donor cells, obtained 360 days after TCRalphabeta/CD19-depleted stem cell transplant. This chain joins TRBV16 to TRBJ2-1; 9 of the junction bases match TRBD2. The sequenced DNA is TGTGCCAGCAGCCAATTACTGACTAGCGGTACCTACAATGAGCAGTTCTTC. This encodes CASSQLLTSGTYNEQFF.